This T cell receptor beta chain was recovered during a study of OX40 agonist ivuxolimab in advanced cancers. Looking at the study overall: Prior therapy, whether anti-PD-1, anti-PD-L1 or anti-CTLA-4, was allowed, and approximately 37% had some. Study-level results: On average, CD8+ T cells showed a greater number of expanded clones than CD4+.

Germline V gene sequence: CDR1 MNHEY, CDR2 SMNVEV (reference sequence). Trimming removed 3 bases from V and 5 bases from J, with 13 bases in between. CDR3 length: 14 residues. The method was immunoSEQ multiplex PCR; TCRdb's version includes in-frame clones alone and lacks a portion of them. The data hold some 68,000 clones, with about 88% observed a single time. Details on this clone: Antigen specificity is unknown.

The sample in question was CD4+ or CD8+ T cells sorted from blood, obtained in a trial of the OX40 agonist ivuxolimab. This sequence joins TRBV27 and TRBJ2-5; the D is unclear. The sequence was collected from an adult with an advanced solid tumor such as melanoma, head and neck, liver or kidney cancer. In DNA, the CDR3 is TGTGCCAGCAGTTTTTCCATGGTAGGGGAGACCCAGTACTTC. The encoded protein is CASSFSMVGETQYF.